These 9 T cell receptor beta chains were all obtained from the same sample, sequenced in a study of vaccination and CD4 T cells after COVID-19. Stated treatment: roughly 11-day PBMC culture with coronavirus spike peptide pools or control peptides (ViraFEST assay). Their antigen targets remain unknown. An Oncomine TCR Beta short-read assay was used to sequence the DNA from cultured CD4+ T cells. In TCRdb, the PCR reads were re-called with MiXCR into one record per CDR3 protein. This table holds more than 15,000 distinct CDR3 sequences, around 45% found once. The sequenced material came from CD4+ T cells from blood, cultured in vitro. These receptor sequences come from a human donor who had recovered from COVID-19.

This chain joins TRBV6-2 or TRBV6-3 and TRBJ1-5, with 8 bases lining up with TRBD1. V gave up 6 bases and J gave up 1 base; unmatched junction bases: 5. CDR3 length: 15 residues. From germline, CDR1 is MNHEY and CDR2 SVGEGT. CDR3 nucleotides: TGTGCCAGCAGATCCACAGGGGGGAGCAATCAGCCCCAGCATTTT. Its translation: CASRSTGGSNQPQHF.

The chain links TRBV7-9 to TRBJ2-7, with unresolved D. Per germline, CDR1 SEHNR and CDR2 FQNEAQ (reference sequence). This CDR3 spans 12 amino acids. V dropped 8 bases and J dropped 2 bases, with 10 bases sitting between them. The CDR3 reads CASSTSAYEQYF. Here the CDR3 DNA reads TGTGCCAGCTCAACTTCGGCCTACGAGCAGTACTTC.

The genes are TRBV19 and TRBJ2-2, with no clear D. CDR3 length: 13 amino acids. Germline V CDR1 and CDR2: LNHDA, SQIVND (reference sequence). The germline V and J ends were trimmed by 5 bases and 1 base, with 5 bases remaining between them. CDR3 sequence (DNA): TGTGCCAGTAGTCGCCAGAACACCGGGGAGCTGTTTTTT. This gives the protein CASSRQNTGELFF.

J is TRBJ1-5 and V is TRBV14, with D uncertain. The CDR3 length is 16 residues. Germline V lookup: CDR1 SGHDN, CDR2 FVKESK. V lost 2 bases to trimming and J lost 0 bases, with 11 bases between them. The CDR3 DNA reads as TGTGCCAGCAGCCAATCGGGCGGCCATAGCAATCAGCCCCAGCATTTT. Amino acid sequence: CASSQSGGHSNQPQHF.

The chain couples TRBV19 to TRBJ1-2; a possible D gene is TRBD1 (5 bases). The CDR3 spans 15 residues. V lost 2 bases to trimming and J lost 1 base, with 11 bases between them. Germline CDR1 LNHDA, CDR2 SQIVND (reference sequence). In DNA, the CDR3 is TGTGCCAGTAGTATATGGGGCGGGAGTAACTATGGCTACACCTTC. This codes for CASSIWGGSNYGYTF.

The chain combines TRBV4-1 with TRBJ1-2; TRBD1 agrees at 10 bases. V shed 3 bases and J 8 bases; nucleotides not matched to a gene: 12. This CDR3 contains 16 residues. CDR1 and CDR2 (germline): MGHRA, YSYEKL. CDR3 protein: CASSHPTSGTGDGYTF. In DNA, the CDR3 is TGCGCCAGCAGCCATCCAACGTCTGGGACAGGGGACGGCTACACCTTC.

The V gene is TRBV11-3, the J gene TRBJ1-1, with D perhaps matching TRBD1 (6 bases). V lost 0 bases and J lost 5, with 25 bases in between. CDR1 and CDR2 (germline): SGHNT, YENEEA. CDR3 length: 19 amino acids. The DNA for the CDR3 is TGTGCCAGCAGCTTAGACCTAACGACCTTGGACAGCGCGAGGACTGAAGCTTTCTTT. Translating it yields CASSLDLTTLDSARTEAFF.

This clonotype has just a few counts. The chain combines TRBV11-2 with TRBJ2-2; unclear D gene. CDR1 is SGHAT, CDR2 FQNNGV, per germline. The CDR3 covers 14 residues. V was cut by 0 bases and J by 6 bases, with 8 bases left in between. The CDR3 spells CASSLDRRAGELFF. In nucleotides, the CDR3 is TGTGCCAGCAGCTTAGATCGTAGGGCCGGGGAGCTGTTTTTT.

The chain couples TRBV19 to TRBJ1-2; D is perhaps TRBD1 (5 bases). V was cut by 3 bases and J by 4 bases, with 9 bases left in between. This CDR3 region has 13 residues. Germline CDR1 and CDR2: LNHDA and SQIVND (reference sequence). The CDR3 spells CASSMGPTYGYTF. In DNA form, the CDR3 reads TGTGCCAGTAGTATGGGGCCGACCTATGGCTACACCTTC.